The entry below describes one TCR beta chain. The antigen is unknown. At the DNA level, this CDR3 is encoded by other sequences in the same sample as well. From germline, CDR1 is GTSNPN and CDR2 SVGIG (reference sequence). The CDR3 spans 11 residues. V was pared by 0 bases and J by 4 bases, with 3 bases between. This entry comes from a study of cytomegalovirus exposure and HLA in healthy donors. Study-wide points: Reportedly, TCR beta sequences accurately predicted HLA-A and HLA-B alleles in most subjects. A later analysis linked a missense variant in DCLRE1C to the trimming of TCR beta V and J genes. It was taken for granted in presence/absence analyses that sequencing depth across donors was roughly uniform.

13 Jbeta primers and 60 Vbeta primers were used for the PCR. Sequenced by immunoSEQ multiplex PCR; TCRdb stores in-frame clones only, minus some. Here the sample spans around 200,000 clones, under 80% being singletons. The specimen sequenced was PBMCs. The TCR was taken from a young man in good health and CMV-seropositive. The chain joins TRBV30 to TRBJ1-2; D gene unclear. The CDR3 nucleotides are TGTGCCTGGAGTGTACTCTATGGCTACACCTTC. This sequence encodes CAWSVLYGYTF.